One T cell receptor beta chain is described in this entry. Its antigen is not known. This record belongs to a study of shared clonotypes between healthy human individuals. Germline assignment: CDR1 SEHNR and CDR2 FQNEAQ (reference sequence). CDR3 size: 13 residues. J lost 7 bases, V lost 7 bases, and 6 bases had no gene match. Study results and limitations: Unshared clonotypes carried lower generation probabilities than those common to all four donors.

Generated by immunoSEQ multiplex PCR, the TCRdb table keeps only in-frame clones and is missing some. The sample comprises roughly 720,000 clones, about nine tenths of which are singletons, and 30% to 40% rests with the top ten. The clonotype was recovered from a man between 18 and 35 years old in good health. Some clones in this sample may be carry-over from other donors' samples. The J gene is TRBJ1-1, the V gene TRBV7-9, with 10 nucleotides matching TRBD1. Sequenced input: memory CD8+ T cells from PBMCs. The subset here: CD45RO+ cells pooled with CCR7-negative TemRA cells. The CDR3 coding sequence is TGTGCCAGCAACGCCGGGACAGGGGATGAAGCTTTCTTT. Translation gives CASNAGTGDEAFF.